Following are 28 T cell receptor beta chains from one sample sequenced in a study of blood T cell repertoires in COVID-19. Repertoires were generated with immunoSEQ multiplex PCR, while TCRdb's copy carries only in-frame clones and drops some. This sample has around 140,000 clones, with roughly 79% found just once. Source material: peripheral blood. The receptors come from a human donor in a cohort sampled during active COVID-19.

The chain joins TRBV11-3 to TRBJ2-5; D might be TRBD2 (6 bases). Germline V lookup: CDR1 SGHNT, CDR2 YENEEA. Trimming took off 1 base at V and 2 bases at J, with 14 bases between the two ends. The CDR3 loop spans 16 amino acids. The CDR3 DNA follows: TGTGCCAGCAGCTTAGGGGTGGCGGCGGGACAAGAGACCCAGTACTTC. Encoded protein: CASSLGVAAGQETQYF.

This chain's CDR3 is CASSLIGRGTDEQYF. The DNA for the CDR3 is TGTGCCAGCAGTTTAATTGGGCGGGGGACTGATGAGCAGTACTTC. The chain couples TRBV28 to TRBJ2-7, with 7 bases aligning to TRBD2. The CDR3 spans 15 residues. Looked up from germline, CDR1 is MDHEN and CDR2 is SYDVKM. V shed 2 bases, J shed 7 bases, and the junction held 11 bases outside the gene matches.

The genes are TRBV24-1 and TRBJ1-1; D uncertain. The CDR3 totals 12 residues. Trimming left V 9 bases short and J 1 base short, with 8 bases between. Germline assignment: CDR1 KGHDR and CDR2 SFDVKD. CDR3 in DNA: TGTGCCACCGTTGGAGAGAACACTGAAGCTTTCTTT. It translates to CATVGENTEAFF.

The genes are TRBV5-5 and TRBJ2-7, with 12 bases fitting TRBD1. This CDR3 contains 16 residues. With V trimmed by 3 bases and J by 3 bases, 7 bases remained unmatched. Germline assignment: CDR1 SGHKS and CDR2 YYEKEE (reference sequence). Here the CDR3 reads CASSWEGTGGFYEQYF. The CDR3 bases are TGTGCCAGCAGCTGGGAAGGGACAGGGGGCTTCTACGAGCAGTACTTC.

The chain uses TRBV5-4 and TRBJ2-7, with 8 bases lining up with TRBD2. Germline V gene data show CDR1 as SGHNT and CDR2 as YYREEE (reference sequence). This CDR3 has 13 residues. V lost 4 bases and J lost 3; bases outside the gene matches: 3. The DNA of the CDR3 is TGTGCCAGCAGCCAGCGGGGGTACTACGAGCAGTACTTC. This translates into CASSQRGYYEQYF.

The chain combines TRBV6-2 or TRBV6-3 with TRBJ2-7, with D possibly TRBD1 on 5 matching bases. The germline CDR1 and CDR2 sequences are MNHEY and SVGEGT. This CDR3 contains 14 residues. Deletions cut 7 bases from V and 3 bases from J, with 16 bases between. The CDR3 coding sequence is TGTGCCAGCACCCCAAGGTCGCAGGGCTACGAGCAGTACTTC. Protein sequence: CASTPRSQGYEQYF.

Written as DNA, the CDR3 is TGTGCCAGCAGTCCCCGGCAGGGACAGGGATTCTACAATGAGCAGTTCTTC. This codes for CASSPRQGQGFYNEQFF. The chain employs TRBV27 and TRBJ2-1; 9 bases fit TRBD1. V was pared by 5 bases and J by 3 bases, with 11 bases of the junction left unmatched. The CDR3 length is 17 residues. Per the germline V gene, CDR1 is MNHEY and CDR2 is SMNVEV (reference sequence).

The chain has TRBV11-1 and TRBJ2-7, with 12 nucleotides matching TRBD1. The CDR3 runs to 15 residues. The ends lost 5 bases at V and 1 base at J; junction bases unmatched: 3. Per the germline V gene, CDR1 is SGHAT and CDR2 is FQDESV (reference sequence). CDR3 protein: CASSPGQGASYEQYF. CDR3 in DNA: TGTGCCAGCAGCCCGGGACAGGGGGCTTCCTACGAGCAGTACTTC.

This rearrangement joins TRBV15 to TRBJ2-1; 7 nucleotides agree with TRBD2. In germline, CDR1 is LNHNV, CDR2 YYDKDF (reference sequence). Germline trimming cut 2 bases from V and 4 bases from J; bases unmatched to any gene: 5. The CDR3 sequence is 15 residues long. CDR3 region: CATSRTSETYNEQFF. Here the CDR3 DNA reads TGTGCCACCAGCAGAACTAGCGAGACTTACAATGAGCAGTTCTTC.

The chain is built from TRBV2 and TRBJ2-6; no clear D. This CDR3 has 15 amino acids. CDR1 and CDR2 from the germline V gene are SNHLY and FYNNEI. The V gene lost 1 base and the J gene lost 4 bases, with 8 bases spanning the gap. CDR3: CASSEDSVGANVLTF. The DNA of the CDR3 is TGTGCCAGCAGTGAAGACTCGGTGGGGGCCAACGTCCTGACTTTC.

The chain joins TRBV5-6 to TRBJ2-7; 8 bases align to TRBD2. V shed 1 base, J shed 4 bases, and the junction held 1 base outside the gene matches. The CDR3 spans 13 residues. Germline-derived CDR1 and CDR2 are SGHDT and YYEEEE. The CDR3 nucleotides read TGTGCCAGCAGCTTGCGGGGGGGATACGAGCAGTACTTC. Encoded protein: CASSLRGGYEQYF.

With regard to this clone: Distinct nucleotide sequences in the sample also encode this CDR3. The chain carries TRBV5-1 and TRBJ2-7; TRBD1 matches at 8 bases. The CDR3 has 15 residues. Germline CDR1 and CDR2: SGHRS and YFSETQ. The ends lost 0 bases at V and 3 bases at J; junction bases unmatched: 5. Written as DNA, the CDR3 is TGCGCCAGCAGCTTGGCCGGGACAGGTTACTACGAGCAGTACTTC. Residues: CASSLAGTGYYEQYF. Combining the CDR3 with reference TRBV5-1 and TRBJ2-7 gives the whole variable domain KAGVTQTPRYLIKTRGQQVTLSCSPISGHRSVSWYQQTPGQGLQFLFEYFSETQRNKGNFPGRFSGRQFSNSRSEMNVSTLELGDSALYLCASSLAGTGYYEQYFGPGTRLTVT.

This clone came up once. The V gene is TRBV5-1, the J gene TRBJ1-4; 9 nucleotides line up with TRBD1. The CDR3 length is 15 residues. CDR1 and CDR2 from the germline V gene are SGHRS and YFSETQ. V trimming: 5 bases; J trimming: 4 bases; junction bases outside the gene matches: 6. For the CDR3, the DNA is TGCGCCAGCAGAGCACAGGGACAGGGTAATGAAAAACTGTTTTTT. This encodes CASRAQGQGNEKLFF.

CDR3 sequence reads: CASRPQLGPGTEAFF. The CDR3 nucleotides are TGTGCCAGCAGACCCCAATTGGGCCCTGGGACTGAAGCTTTCTTT. The chain employs TRBV28 and TRBJ1-1; no clear D. Germline V gene sequence: CDR1 MDHEN, CDR2 SYDVKM. The ends were cut back, 6 bases at V and 5 bases at J, with 19 bases in the middle. The CDR3 is 15 amino acids.

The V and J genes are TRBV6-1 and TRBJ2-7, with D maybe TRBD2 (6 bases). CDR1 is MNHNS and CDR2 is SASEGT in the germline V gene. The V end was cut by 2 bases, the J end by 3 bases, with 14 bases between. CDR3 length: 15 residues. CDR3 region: CASSEYDGSIYEQYF. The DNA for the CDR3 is TGTGCCAGCAGTGAATACGACGGGAGTATCTACGAGCAGTACTTC.

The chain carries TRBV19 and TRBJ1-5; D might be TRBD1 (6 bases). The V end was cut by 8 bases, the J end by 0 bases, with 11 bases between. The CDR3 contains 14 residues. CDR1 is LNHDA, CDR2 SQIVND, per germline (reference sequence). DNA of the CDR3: TGTGCCAGTTTAGACAGGTATAGCAATCAGCCCCAGCATTTT. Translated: CASLDRYSNQPQHF. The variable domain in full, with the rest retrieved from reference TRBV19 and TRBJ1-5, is DGGITQSPKYLFRKEGQNVTLSCEQNLNHDAMYWYRQDPGQGLRLIYYSQIVNDFQKGDIAEGYSVSREKKESFPLTVTSAQKNPTAFYLCASLDRYSNQPQHFGDGTRLSIL.

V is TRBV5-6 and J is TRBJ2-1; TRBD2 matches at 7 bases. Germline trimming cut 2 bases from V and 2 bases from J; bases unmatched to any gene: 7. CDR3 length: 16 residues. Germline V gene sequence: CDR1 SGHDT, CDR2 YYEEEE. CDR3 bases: TGTGCCAGCAGCTTTTGGCTAGCGGAGCCCTACAATGAGCAGTTCTTC. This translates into CASSFWLAEPYNEQFF.

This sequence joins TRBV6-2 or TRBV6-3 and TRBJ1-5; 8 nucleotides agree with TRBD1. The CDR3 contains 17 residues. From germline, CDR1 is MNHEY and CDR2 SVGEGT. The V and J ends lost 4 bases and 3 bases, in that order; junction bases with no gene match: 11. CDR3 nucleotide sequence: TGTGCCAGCAGTTTCCTCGCAAGACAGGGGCACAATCAGCCCCAGCATTTT. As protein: CASSFLARQGHNQPQHF.

CDR3 in DNA: TGTGCCAGCCTCCCGGACAGCAACTCTGGAAACACCATATATTTT. Protein: CASLPDSNSGNTIYF. The chain has TRBV19 and TRBJ1-3; D perhaps matches TRBD1 (6 bases). Between the trimmed V and J ends, which lost 9 bases and 0 bases, there was a span of 15 bases. The germline gives CDR1 LNHDA, CDR2 SQIVND (reference sequence). This CDR3 region has 15 residues.

Here the CDR3 reads CASSLRLADYEQYF. DNA for the CDR3: TGTGCCAGCAGTTTACGGCTAGCGGACTACGAGCAGTACTTC. The rearrangement links TRBV28 to TRBJ2-7; 7 positions agree with TRBD2. This CDR3 has 14 amino acids. Per the germline V gene, CDR1 is MDHEN and CDR2 is SYDVKM. V was pared by 2 bases and J by 3 bases, with 4 bases of the junction left unmatched.

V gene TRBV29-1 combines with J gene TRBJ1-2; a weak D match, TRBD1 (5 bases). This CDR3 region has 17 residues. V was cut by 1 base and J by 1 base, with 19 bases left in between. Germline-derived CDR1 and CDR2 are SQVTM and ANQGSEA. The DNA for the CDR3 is TGCAGCGTTGAAGGATCTACGGGGGATTGGGTTAACTATGGCTACACCTTC. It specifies CSVEGSTGDWVNYGYTF.

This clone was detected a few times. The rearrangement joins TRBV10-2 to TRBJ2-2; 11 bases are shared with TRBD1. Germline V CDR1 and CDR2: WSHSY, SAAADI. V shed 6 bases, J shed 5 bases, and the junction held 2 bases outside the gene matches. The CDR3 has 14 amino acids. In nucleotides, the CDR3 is TGCGCCAGCAGGGACAGGGGGCGGACCGGGGAGCTGTTTTTT. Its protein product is CASRDRGRTGELFF.

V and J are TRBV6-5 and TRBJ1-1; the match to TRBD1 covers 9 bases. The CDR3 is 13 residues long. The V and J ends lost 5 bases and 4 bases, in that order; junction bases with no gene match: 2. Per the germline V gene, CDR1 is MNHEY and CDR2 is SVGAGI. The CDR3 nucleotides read TGTGCCAGCAGTAACAGGGGGCTCACTGAAGCTTTCTTT. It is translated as CASSNRGLTEAFF.

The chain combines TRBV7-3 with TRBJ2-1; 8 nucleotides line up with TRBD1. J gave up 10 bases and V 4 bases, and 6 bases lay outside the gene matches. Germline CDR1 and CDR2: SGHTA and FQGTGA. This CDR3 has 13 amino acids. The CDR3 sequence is CASSSTGGGEQFF. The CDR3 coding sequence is TGTGCCAGCAGCTCCACAGGGGGAGGAGAGCAGTTCTTC.

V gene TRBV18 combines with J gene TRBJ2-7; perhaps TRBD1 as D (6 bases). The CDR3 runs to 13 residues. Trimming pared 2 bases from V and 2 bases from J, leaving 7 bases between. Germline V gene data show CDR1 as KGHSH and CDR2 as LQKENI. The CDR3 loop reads CASSPGDTYEQYF. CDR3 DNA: TGTGCCAGCTCACCAGGGGACACCTACGAGCAGTACTTC.

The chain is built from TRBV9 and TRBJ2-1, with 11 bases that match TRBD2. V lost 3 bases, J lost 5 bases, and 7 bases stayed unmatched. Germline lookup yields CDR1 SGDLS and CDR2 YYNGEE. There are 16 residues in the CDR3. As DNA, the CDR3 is TGTGCCAGCAGCGCCAAACTAGCGGGAGTTAACAATGAGCAGTTCTTC. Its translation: CASSAKLAGVNNEQFF.

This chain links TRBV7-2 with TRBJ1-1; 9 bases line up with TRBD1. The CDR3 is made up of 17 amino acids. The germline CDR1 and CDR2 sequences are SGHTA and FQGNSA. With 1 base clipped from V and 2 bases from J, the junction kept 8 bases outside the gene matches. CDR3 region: CASSLGTGGRRNTEAFF. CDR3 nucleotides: TGTGCCAGCAGCTTAGGCACAGGGGGCAGGAGAAACACTGAAGCTTTCTTT.

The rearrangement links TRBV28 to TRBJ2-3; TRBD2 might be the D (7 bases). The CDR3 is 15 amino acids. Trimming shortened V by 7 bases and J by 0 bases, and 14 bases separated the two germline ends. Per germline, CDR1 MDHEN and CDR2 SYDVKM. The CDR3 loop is CASNWAGASTDTQYF. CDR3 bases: TGTGCCAGCAACTGGGCGGGGGCTAGCACAGATACGCAGTATTTT. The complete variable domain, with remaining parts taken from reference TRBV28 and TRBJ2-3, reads DVKVTQSSRYLVKRTGEKVFLECVQDMDHENMFWYRQDPGLGLRLIYFSYDVKMKEKGDIPEGYSVSREKKERFSLILESASTNQTSMYLCASNWAGASTDTQYFGPGTRLTVL.